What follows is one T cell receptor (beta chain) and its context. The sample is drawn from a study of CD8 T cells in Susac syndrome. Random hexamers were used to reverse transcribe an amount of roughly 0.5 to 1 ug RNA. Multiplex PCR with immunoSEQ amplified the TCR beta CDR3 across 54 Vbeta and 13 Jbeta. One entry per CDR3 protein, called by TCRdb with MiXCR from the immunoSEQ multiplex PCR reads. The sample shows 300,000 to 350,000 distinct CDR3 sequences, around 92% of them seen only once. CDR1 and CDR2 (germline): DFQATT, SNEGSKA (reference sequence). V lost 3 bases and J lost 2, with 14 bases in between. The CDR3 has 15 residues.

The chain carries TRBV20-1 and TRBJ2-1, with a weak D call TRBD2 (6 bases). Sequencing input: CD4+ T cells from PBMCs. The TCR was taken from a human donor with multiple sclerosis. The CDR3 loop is CSASTGVHTYNEQFF. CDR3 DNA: TGCAGTGCTAGTACGGGGGTCCACACCTACAATGAGCAGTTCTTC.